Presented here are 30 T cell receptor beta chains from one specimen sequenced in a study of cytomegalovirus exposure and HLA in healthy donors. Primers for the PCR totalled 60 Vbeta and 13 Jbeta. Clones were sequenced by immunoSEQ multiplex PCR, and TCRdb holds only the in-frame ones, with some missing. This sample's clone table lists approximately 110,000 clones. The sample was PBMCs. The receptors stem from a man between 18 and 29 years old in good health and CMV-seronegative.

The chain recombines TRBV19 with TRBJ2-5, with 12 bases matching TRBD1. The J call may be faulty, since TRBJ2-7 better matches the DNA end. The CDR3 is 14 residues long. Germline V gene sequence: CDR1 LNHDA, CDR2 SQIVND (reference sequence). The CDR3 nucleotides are TGTGCCAGTACCCCGGGACAGGGGGCGTACGAGCAGTACTTC. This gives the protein CASTPGQGAYEQYF.

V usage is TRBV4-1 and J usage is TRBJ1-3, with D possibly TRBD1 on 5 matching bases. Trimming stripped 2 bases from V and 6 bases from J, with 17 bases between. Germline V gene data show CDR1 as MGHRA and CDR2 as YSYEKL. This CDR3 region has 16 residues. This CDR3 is CASSQPIKGPQNTIYF. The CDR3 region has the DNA TGCGCCAGCAGCCAACCTATAAAGGGGCCGCAAAACACCATATATTTT.

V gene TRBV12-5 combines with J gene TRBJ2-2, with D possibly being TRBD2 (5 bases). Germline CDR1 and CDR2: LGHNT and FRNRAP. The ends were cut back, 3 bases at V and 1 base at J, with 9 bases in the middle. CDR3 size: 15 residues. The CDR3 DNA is TGTGCTAGTGGTTTCGAAGGGAGGAACACCGGGGAGCTGTTTTTT. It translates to CASGFEGRNTGELFF.

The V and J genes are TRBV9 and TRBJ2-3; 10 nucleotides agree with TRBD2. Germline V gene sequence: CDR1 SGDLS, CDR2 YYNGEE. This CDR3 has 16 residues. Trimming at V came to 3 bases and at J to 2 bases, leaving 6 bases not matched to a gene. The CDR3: CASSAYSGGNTDTQYF. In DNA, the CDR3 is TGTGCCAGCAGCGCCTATAGCGGGGGGAACACAGATACGCAGTATTTT.

CDR3 in amino acids: CAWSVLADEQYF. CDR3 DNA: TGTGCCTGGAGTGTTCTAGCGGACGAGCAGTACTTC. The chain has TRBV30 and TRBJ2-7; 7 nucleotides line up with TRBD2. V shed 0 bases, J shed 5 bases, and the junction held 1 base outside the gene matches. Germline lookup yields CDR1 GTSNPN and CDR2 SVGIG (reference sequence). The CDR3 contains 12 residues.

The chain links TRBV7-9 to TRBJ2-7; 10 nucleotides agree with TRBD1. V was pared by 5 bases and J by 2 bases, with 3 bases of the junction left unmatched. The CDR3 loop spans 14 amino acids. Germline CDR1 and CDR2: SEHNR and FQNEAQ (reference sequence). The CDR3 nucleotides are TGTGCCAGCAGCGACGGACAGGGGGCCTACGAGCAGTACTTC. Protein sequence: CASSDGQGAYEQYF.

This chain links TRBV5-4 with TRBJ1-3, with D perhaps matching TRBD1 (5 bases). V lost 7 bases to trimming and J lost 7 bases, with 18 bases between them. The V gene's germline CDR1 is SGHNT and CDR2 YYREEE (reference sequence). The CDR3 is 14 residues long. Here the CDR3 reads CASGPGISSNTIYF. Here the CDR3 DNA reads TGTGCCAGCGGTCCAGGGATCAGCTCGAACACCATATATTTT.

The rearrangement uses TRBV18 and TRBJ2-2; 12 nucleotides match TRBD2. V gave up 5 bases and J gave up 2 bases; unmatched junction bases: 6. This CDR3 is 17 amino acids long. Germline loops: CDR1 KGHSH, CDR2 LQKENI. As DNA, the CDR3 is TGTGCCAGCTCAACGACTAGCGGGGGAGCAAACACCGGGGAGCTGTTTTTT. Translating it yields CASSTTSGGANTGELFF.

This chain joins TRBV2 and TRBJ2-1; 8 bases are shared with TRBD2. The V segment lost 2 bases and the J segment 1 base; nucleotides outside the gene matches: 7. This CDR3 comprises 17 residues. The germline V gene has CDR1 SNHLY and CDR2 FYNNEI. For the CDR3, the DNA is TGTGCCAGCAGTGAATGGTCGGGAGGGCTGTCCTACAATGAGCAGTTCTTC. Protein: CASSEWSGGLSYNEQFF.

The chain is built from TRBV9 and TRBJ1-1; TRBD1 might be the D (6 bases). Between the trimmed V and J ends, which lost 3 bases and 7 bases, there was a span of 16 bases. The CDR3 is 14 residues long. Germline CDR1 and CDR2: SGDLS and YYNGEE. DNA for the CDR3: TGTGCCAGCAGCGGGCCAGGGGCTTCTAATGAAGCTTTCTTT. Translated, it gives CASSGPGASNEAFF. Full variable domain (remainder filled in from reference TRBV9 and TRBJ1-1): DSGVTQTPKHLITATGQRVTLRCSPRSGDLSVYWYQQSLDQGLQFLIQYYNGEERAKGNILERFSAQQFPDLHSELNLSSLELGDSALYFCASSGPGASNEAFFGQGTRLTVV.

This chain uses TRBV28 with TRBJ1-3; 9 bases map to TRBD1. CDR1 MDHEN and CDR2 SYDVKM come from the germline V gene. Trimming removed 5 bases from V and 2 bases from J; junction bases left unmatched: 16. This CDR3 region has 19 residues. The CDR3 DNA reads TGTGCCAGCAGTAAAGAGGGACAGGGTAACAGGCGGGCTGGAAACACCATATATTTT. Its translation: CASSKEGQGNRRAGNTIYF.

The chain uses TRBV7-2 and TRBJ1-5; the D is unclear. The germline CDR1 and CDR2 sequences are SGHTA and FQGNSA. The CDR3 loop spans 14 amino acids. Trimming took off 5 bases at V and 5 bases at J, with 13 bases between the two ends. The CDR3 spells CASSTAVGDQPQHF. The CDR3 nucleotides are TGTGCCAGCAGCACTGCGGTCGGGGATCAGCCCCAGCATTTT.

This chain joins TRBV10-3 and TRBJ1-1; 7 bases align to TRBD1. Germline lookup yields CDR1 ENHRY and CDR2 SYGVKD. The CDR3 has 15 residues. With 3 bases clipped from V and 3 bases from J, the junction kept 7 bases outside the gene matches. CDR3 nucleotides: TGTGCCATCAGTGACAGGGGGAGAATGGACACTGAAGCTTTCTTT. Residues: CAISDRGRMDTEAFF.

The CDR3 loop is CASSELGREEGSEQFF. The DNA for the CDR3 is TGTGCCAGCAGTGAATTGGGGCGGGAGGAGGGGAGTGAGCAGTTCTTC. The chain employs TRBV25-1 and TRBJ2-1; 8 bases align to TRBD2. The J segment lost 9 bases and the V segment lost 1 base, leaving 11 bases of the junction unmatched. The CDR3 has 16 amino acids. Germline-derived CDR1 and CDR2 are MGHDK and SYGVNS.

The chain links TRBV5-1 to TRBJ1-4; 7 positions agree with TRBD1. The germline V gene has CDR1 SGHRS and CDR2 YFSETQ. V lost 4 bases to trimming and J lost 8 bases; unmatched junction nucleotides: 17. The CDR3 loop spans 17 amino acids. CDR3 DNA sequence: TGCGCCAGCAGCAATCGGCCCCGACAGGGTGCCGCCGAAAAACTGTTTTTT. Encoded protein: CASSNRPRQGAAEKLFF.

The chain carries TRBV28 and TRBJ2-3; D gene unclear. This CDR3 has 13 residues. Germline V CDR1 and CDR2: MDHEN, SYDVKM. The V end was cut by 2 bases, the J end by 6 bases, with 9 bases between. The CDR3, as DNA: TGTGCCAGCAGTTTAGGTGGCTTGGATACGCAGTATTTT. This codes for CASSLGGLDTQYF.

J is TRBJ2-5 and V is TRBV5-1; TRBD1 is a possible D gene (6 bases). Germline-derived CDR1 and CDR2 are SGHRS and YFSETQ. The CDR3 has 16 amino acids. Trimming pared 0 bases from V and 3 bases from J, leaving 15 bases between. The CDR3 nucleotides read TGCGCCAGCAGCTTGGCCTTAGGTGCAGGGGAAGAGACCCAGTACTTC. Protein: CASSLALGAGEETQYF.

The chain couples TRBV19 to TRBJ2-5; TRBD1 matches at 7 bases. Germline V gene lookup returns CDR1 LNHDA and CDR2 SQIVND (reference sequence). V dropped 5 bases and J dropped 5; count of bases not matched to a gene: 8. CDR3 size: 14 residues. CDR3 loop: CASSLSQGHETQYF. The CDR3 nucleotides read TGTGCCAGTAGTCTATCACAGGGGCACGAGACCCAGTACTTC.

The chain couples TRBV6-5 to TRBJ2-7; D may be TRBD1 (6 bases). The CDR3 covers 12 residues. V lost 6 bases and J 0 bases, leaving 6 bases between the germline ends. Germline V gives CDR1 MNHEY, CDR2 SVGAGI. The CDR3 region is CASRGASYEQYF. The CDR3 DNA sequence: TGTGCCAGCAGGGGGGCCTCCTACGAGCAGTACTTC.

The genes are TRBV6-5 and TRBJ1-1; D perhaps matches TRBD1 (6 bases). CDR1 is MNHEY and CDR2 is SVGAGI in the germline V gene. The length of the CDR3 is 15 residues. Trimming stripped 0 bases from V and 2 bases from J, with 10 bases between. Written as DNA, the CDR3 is TGTGCCAGCAGTTACTCCCGGACAGCTAACACTGAAGCTTTCTTT. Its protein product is CASSYSRTANTEAFF.

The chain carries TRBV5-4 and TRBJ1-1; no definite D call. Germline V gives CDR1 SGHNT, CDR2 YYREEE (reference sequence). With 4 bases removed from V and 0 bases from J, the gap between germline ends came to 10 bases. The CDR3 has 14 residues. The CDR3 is CASSPGRLNTEAFF. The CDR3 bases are TGTGCCAGCAGCCCCGGGAGGTTGAACACTGAAGCTTTCTTT.

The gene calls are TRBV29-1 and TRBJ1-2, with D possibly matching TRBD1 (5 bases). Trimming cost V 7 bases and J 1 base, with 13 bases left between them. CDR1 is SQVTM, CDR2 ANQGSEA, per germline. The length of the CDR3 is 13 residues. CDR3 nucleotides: TGCAGCGGTGCCCTCGGGGGTAACTATGGCTACACCTTC. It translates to CSGALGGNYGYTF.

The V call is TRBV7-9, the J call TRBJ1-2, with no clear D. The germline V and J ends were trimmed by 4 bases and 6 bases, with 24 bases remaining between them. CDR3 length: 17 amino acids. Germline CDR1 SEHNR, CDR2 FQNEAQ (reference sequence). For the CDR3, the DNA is TGTGCCAGCAGCTCCTGGCACCAATCTGATCGGGGAGATGGCTACACCTTC. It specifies CASSSWHQSDRGDGYTF.

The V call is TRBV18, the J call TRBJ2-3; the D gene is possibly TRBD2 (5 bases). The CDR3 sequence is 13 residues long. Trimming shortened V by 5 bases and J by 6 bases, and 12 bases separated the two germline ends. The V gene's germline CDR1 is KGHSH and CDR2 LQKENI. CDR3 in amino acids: CASSSASGDTQYF. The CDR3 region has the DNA TGTGCCAGCTCATCTGCTTCGGGGGATACGCAGTATTTT. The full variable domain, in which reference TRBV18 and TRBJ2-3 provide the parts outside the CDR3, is NAGVMQNPRHLVRRRGQEARLRCSPMKGHSHVYWYRQLPEEGLKFMVYLQKENIIDESGMPKERFSAEFPKEGPSILRIQQVVRGDSAAYFCASSSASGDTQYFGPGTRLTVL.

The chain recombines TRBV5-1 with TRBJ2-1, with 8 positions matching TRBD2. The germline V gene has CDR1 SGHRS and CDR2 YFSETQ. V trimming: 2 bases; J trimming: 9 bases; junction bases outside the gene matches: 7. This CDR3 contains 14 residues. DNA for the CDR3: TGCGCCAGCAGCTTTACGGGAGGGCCGTCTGAGCAGTTCTTC. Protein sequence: CASSFTGGPSEQFF.

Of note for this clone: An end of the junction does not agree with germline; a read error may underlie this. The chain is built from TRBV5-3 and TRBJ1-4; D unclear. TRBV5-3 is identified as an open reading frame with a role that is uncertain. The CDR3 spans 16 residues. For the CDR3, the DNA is TGTGCCAGAAGCTTGGCCCGAGTTGTAACTGATGAAAAACTGTTTTTT. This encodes CARSLARVVTDEKLFF.

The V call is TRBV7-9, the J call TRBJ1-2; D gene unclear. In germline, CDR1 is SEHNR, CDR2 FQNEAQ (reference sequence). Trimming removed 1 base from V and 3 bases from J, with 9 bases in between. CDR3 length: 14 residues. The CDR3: CASSLEARYYGYTF. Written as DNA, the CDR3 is TGTGCCAGCAGCTTAGAAGCCAGGTACTATGGCTACACCTTC.

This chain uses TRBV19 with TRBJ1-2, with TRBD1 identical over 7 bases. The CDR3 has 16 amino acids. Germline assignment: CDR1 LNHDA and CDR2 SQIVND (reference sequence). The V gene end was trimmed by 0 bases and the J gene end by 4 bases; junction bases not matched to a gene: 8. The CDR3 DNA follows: TGTGCCAGTAGTATAGATTGGACAGGTGATGGCTATGGCTACACCTTC. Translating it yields CASSIDWTGDGYGYTF.

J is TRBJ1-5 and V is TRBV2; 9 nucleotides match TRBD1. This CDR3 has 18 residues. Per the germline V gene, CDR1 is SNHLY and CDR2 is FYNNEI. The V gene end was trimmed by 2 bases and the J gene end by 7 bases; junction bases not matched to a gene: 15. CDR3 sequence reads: CASSESPQGARSSQPQHF. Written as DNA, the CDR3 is TGTGCCAGCAGTGAAAGTCCACAGGGGGCGCGAAGTAGCCAGCCCCAGCATTTT.

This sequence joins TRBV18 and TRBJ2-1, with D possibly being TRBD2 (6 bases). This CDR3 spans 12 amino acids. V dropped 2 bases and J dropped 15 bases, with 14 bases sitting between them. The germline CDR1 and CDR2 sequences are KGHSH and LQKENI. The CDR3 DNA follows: TGTGCCAGCTCACCAAAGTCGGGAGTCGGGTTCTTC. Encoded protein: CASSPKSGVGFF.